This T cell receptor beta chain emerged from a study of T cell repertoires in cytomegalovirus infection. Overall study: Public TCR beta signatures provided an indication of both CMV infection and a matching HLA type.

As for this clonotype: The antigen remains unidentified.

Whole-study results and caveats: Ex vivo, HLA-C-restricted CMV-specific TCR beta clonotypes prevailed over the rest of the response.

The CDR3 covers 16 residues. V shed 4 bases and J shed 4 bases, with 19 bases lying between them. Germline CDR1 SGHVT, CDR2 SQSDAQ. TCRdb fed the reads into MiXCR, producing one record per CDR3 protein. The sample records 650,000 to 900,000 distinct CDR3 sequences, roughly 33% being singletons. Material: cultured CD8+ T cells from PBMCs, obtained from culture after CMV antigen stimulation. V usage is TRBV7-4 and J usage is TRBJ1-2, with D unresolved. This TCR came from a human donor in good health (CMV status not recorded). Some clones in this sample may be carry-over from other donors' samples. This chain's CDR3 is CASSSLNGPRGYGYTF. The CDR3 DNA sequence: TGTGCCAGCAGCTCCTTAAATGGTCCACGGGGCTATGGCTACACCTTC.